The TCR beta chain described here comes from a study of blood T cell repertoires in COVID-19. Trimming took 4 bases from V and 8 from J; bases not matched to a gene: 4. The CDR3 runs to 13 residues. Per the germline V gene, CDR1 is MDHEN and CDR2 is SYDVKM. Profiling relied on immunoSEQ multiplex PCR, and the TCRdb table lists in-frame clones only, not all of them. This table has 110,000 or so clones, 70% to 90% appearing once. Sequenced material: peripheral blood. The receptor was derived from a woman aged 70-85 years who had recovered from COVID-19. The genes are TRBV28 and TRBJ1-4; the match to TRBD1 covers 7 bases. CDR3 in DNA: TGTGCCAGCAGTTCGACAGGGCGGGAAAAACTGTTTTTT. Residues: CASSSTGREKLFF.